The rows below give T cell receptor beta chains drawn from one sample of a study of PD-1 blockade in mismatch repair-deficient tumors. Measured with immunoSEQ multiplex PCR; TCRdb has only the in-frame clones, and not every one. The sample records 100,000 to 150,000 clones, 86% being singletons. Sequencing was performed on peripheral blood, taken 44 weeks after starting pembrolizumab. Receptor source: an adult with mismatch repair-deficient cancer. Both conserved end residues are part of each CDR3. The D gene is left open where the match is weak. Not all rows give a size; the values are once, few, many and, for expanded clones, a class.

v_gene: TRBV18
abundance: NA
j_gene: TRBJ2-3
d_gene: NA
CDR3aa: CSSRGIGRGADTQYF
CDR3nt: TGTTCAAGCCGGGGTATCGGGAGAGGCGCAGATACGCAGTATTTT

v_gene: TRBV11-3
abundance: NA
j_gene: TRBJ2-7
d_gene: TRBD1
CDR3aa: CASSARDSRHEQYF
CDR3nt: TGTGCCAGCAGCGCCCGGGACAGCCGCCACGAGCAGTACTTC

v_gene: TRBV29-1
abundance: once
j_gene: TRBJ2-1
d_gene: NA
CDR3aa: CSVTGGAGLSSYNEQFF
CDR3nt: TGCAGCGTTACAGGAGGGGCTGGTCTAAGCTCCTACAATGAGCAGTTCTTC

v_gene: TRBV19
abundance: NA
j_gene: TRBJ1-5
d_gene: TRBD1
CDR3aa: CASSLAQGANQPQHF
CDR3nt: TGTGCCAGTAGTCTGGCACAGGGGGCGAATCAGCCCCAGCATTTT

v_gene: TRBV6-5
abundance: few
j_gene: TRBJ2-2
d_gene: NA
CDR3aa: CASSYSAELTGELFF
CDR3nt: TGTGCCAGCAGTTACTCGGCGGAACTTACCGGGGAGCTGTTTTTT

v_gene: TRBV11-2
abundance: NA
j_gene: TRBJ2-7
d_gene: TRBD1
CDR3aa: CASSFGTGTSYEQYF
CDR3nt: TGTGCCAGCAGCTTCGGGACAGGGACATCCTACGAGCAGTACTTC

v_gene: TRBV4-3
abundance: NA
j_gene: TRBJ2-7
d_gene: NA
CDR3aa: CASSQAPGAPYEQYF
CDR3nt: TGCGCCAGCAGCCAAGCACCAGGCGCACCCTACGAGCAGTACTTC

v_gene: TRBV7-9
abundance: NA
j_gene: TRBJ1-5
d_gene: NA
CDR3aa: CASSLDMEPQHF
CDR3nt: TGTGCCAGCAGCTTAGACATGGAGCCCCAGCATTTT

v_gene: TRBV18
abundance: once
j_gene: TRBJ2-7
d_gene: NA
CDR3aa: CASSPFGLRDSYEQYF
CDR3nt: TGTGCCAGCTCACCTTTTGGGCTGCGGGACTCCTACGAGCAGTACTTC

v_gene: TRBV30
abundance: NA
j_gene: TRBJ1-1
d_gene: NA
CDR3aa: CAWSGGTREAFF
CDR3nt: TGTGCCTGGAGTGGGGGCACTCGAGAAGCTTTCTTT

v_gene: TRBV28
abundance: NA
j_gene: TRBJ2-5
d_gene: TRBD1
CDR3aa: CASRTGRQETQYF
CDR3nt: TGTGCCAGCAGGACAGGGAGACAAGAGACCCAGTACTTC

v_gene: TRBV10-3
abundance: NA
j_gene: TRBJ2-1
d_gene: TRBD1
CDR3aa: CATRTGGEEQFF
CDR3nt: TGTGCCACCAGGACAGGGGGCGAGGAGCAGTTCTTC

v_gene: TRBV27
abundance: NA
j_gene: TRBJ2-1
d_gene: TRBD2
CDR3aa: CASSSPFRLAATYNEQFF
CDR3nt: TGTGCCAGCAGTTCGCCGTTTCGGCTAGCGGCAACCTACAATGAGCAGTTCTTC

v_gene: TRBV25-1
abundance: few
j_gene: TRBJ2-2
d_gene: TRBD1
CDR3aa: CASSEGDRDTGELFF
CDR3nt: TGTGCCAGCAGTGAAGGGGACAGGGACACCGGGGAGCTGTTTTTT

v_gene: TRBV4-1
abundance: NA
j_gene: TRBJ2-7
d_gene: NA
CDR3aa: CASSQVSKSSYEQYF
CDR3nt: TGCGCCAGCAGCCAAGTTAGCAAAAGCTCCTACGAGCAGTACTTC

v_gene: TRBV6-5
abundance: once
j_gene: TRBJ2-2
d_gene: TRBD1
CDR3aa: CASSPTGEAGGELFF
CDR3nt: TGTGCCAGCAGTCCGACAGGGGAGGCGGGCGGGGAGCTGTTTTTT

v_gene: TRBV7-3
abundance: NA
j_gene: TRBJ2-1
d_gene: NA
CDR3aa: CASSLKRSDRATYMGGKREQFF
CDR3nt: TGTGCCAGCAGCTTAAAGCGCTCCGACAGGGCCACCTACATGGGGGGCAAGAGGGAGCAGTTCTTC

v_gene: TRBV10-3
abundance: once
j_gene: TRBJ2-2
d_gene: TRBD2
CDR3aa: CAINPSGRTGELFF
CDR3nt: TGTGCCATCAATCCTAGCGGGAGAACCGGGGAGCTGTTTTTT

v_gene: TRBV27
abundance: NA
j_gene: TRBJ2-3
d_gene: NA
CDR3aa: CASSLRALNRADTQYF
CDR3nt: TGTGCCAGCAGTTTACGGGCCCTTAACCGCGCAGATACGCAGTATTTT

v_gene: TRBV21-1
abundance: few
j_gene: TRBJ1-2
d_gene: NA
CDR3aa: CASSKRTGLCGYTF
CDR3nt: TGTGCCAGCAGCAAGAGGACAGGGTTGTGTGGCTACACCTTC

v_gene: TRBV28
abundance: NA
j_gene: TRBJ2-1
d_gene: TRBD1
CDR3aa: CASSLGTAYNEQFF
CDR3nt: TGTGCCAGCAGTTTAGGGACAGCCTACAATGAGCAGTTCTTC

v_gene: TRBV7-2
abundance: many
j_gene: TRBJ2-7
d_gene: TRBD1
CDR3aa: CASSHLTGAEQYF
CDR3nt: TGTGCCAGCAGCCATCTGACAGGGGCCGAGCAGTACTTC

v_gene: TRBV5-6
abundance: NA
j_gene: TRBJ2-1
d_gene: NA
CDR3aa: CASSLGSLLSYNEQFF
CDR3nt: TGTGCCAGCAGCCTCGGTAGCCTCCTCTCCTACAATGAGCAGTTCTTC

v_gene: TRBV5-1
abundance: NA
j_gene: TRBJ2-3
d_gene: NA
CDR3aa: CASSLAGSGDTQYF
CDR3nt: TGCGCCAGCAGCTTGGCCGGAAGCGGTGATACGCAGTATTTT

v_gene: TRBV6-6
abundance: NA
j_gene: TRBJ2-7
d_gene: NA
CDR3aa: CASGTRQGGHEQYF
CDR3nt: TGTGCCAGCGGGACAAGGCAGGGAGGACACGAGCAGTACTTC

v_gene: TRBV4-3
abundance: NA
j_gene: TRBJ2-6
d_gene: NA
CDR3aa: CASSQKASGANVLTF
CDR3nt: TGCGCCAGCAGCCAAAAAGCCTCTGGGGCCAACGTCCTGACTTTC

v_gene: TRBV6-1
abundance: NA
j_gene: TRBJ2-7
d_gene: NA
CDR3aa: CASGAWGIRDKVSF
CDR3nt: TGTGCCAGCGGGGCTTGGGGCATCCGGGACAAAGTCTCTTTC

v_gene: TRBV5-5
abundance: NA
j_gene: TRBJ2-7
d_gene: NA
CDR3aa: CASSLGGGSSYEQYF
CDR3nt: TGTGCCAGCAGCTTGGGAGGTGGGAGCTCCTACGAGCAGTACTTC

v_gene: TRBV7-9
abundance: NA
j_gene: TRBJ2-3
d_gene: TRBD1
CDR3aa: CASSSRHGQGTSTDTQYF
CDR3nt: TGTGCCAGCAGCTCCCGACACGGACAGGGCACCAGCACAGATACGCAGTATTTT

v_gene: TRBV2
abundance: NA
j_gene: TRBJ2-3
d_gene: NA
CDR3aa: CATYREADTQYF
CDR3nt: TGTGCCACATACAGGGAGGCGGATACGCAGTATTTT

v_gene: TRBV7-9
abundance: NA
j_gene: TRBJ2-4
d_gene: TRBD1
CDR3aa: CASSRQGESSNIQYF
CDR3nt: TGTGCCAGCAGCCGACAGGGGGAAAGCTCAAACATTCAGTACTTC

v_gene: TRBV5-4
abundance: NA
j_gene: TRBJ2-3
d_gene: TRBD2
CDR3aa: CASSQGAAGGLTDTQYF
CDR3nt: TGCGCCAGCAGCCAAGGAGCAGCGGGAGGTCTCACAGATACGCAGTATTTT

v_gene: TRBV14
abundance: NA
j_gene: TRBJ1-1
d_gene: NA
CDR3aa: CASSPLRTAMNTEAFF
CDR3nt: TGTGCCAGCAGCCCTCTCAGGACAGCCATGAACACTGAAGCTTTCTTT

v_gene: TRBV6-1
abundance: NA
j_gene: TRBJ1-5
d_gene: TRBD1
CDR3aa: CASSDPGGFGQPQHF
CDR3nt: TGTGCCAGCAGTGACCCAGGGGGGTTTGGTCAGCCCCAGCATTTT

v_gene: TRBV30
abundance: NA
j_gene: TRBJ2-2
d_gene: NA
CDR3aa: CAWTTTGELFF
CDR3nt: TGTGCCTGGACCACCACCGGGGAGCTGTTTTTT

v_gene: TRBV6-6
abundance: few
j_gene: TRBJ2-7
d_gene: TRBD2
CDR3aa: CASGRGRYEQYF
CDR3nt: TGTGCCAGCGGGAGGGGACGGTACGAGCAGTACTTC

v_gene: TRBV6-1
abundance: few
j_gene: TRBJ2-6
d_gene: TRBD1
CDR3aa: CASSGTGGSGANVLTF
CDR3nt: TGTGCCAGCAGTGGGACAGGGGGCTCTGGGGCCAACGTCCTGACTTTC

v_gene: TRBV7-6
abundance: NA
j_gene: TRBJ2-1
d_gene: TRBD1
CDR3aa: CASSLVGQGYNEQFF
CDR3nt: TGTGCCAGCAGCTTAGTGGGACAGGGCTACAATGAGCAGTTCTTC

v_gene: TRBV29-1
abundance: NA
j_gene: TRBJ2-2
d_gene: NA
CDR3aa: CSAGGRTGELFF
CDR3nt: TGCAGCGCCGGAGGAAGGACCGGGGAGCTGTTTTTT

v_gene: TRBV9
abundance: once
j_gene: TRBJ2-5
d_gene: TRBD2
CDR3aa: CASSVEASGQETQYF
CDR3nt: TGTGCCAGCAGCGTAGAAGCTAGCGGGCAAGAGACCCAGTACTTC

v_gene: TRBV27
abundance: NA
j_gene: TRBJ2-7
d_gene: TRBD2
CDR3aa: CASSFLFGLAGGPYEQYF
CDR3nt: TGTGCCAGCAGTTTTCTCTTCGGACTAGCGGGAGGACCCTACGAGCAGTACTTC

v_gene: TRBV7-8
abundance: NA
j_gene: TRBJ1-1
d_gene: NA
CDR3aa: CASSPRGRDNQAEAFF
CDR3nt: TGTGCCAGCAGCCCCCGGGGGCGCGATAATCAGGCTGAAGCTTTCTTT

v_gene: TRBV11-2
abundance: NA
j_gene: TRBJ2-1
d_gene: TRBD1
CDR3aa: CASSLGGTGLNEQFF
CDR3nt: TGTGCCAGCAGCTTAGGGGGGACAGGGCTGAATGAGCAGTTCTTC

v_gene: TRBV10-3
abundance: NA
j_gene: TRBJ2-5
d_gene: TRBD1
CDR3aa: CAISEGGQGTQETQYF
CDR3nt: TGTGCCATCAGTGAGGGGGGACAGGGGACGCAAGAGACCCAGTACTTC

v_gene: TRBV7-9
abundance: NA
j_gene: TRBJ2-7
d_gene: NA
CDR3aa: CASSEDGSVYEQYF
CDR3nt: TGTGCCAGCAGTGAAGACGGATCCGTTTACGAGCAGTACTTC

v_gene: TRBV6-5
abundance: NA
j_gene: TRBJ2-1
d_gene: NA
CDR3aa: CASSYTPWREQFF
CDR3nt: TGTGCCAGCAGTTATACCCCTTGGCGGGAACAGTTCTTC

v_gene: TRBV6-5
abundance: NA
j_gene: TRBJ2-1
d_gene: NA
CDR3aa: CASSYSGHGDRFF
CDR3nt: TGTGCCAGCAGTTACTCGGGGCACGGGGACCGGTTCTTC

v_gene: TRBV10-2
abundance: NA
j_gene: TRBJ2-7
d_gene: TRBD1
CDR3aa: CASSEAGQGSYEQYF
CDR3nt: TGCGCCAGCAGTGAGGCGGGACAGGGGTCCTACGAGCAGTACTTC

v_gene: TRBV5-1
abundance: NA
j_gene: TRBJ2-7
d_gene: NA
CDR3aa: CASSLVSGYEQYF
CDR3nt: TGCGCCAGCAGCTTGGTATCAGGCTACGAGCAGTACTTC

v_gene: TRBV28
abundance: NA
j_gene: TRBJ2-7
d_gene: NA
CDR3aa: CASSLGGGTYEQYF
CDR3nt: TGTGCCAGCAGCCTTGGCGGCGGGACCTACGAGCAGTACTTC

v_gene: TRBV13
abundance: NA
j_gene: TRBJ2-4
d_gene: TRBD1
CDR3aa: CASSPDRGKVIQYF
CDR3nt: TGTGCCAGCAGCCCTGACAGGGGAAAGGTCATTCAGTACTTC

v_gene: TRBV7-9
abundance: once
j_gene: TRBJ1-2
d_gene: NA
CDR3aa: CASSWGQFTYGYTF
CDR3nt: TGTGCCAGCAGTTGGGGCCAGTTCACCTATGGCTACACCTTC